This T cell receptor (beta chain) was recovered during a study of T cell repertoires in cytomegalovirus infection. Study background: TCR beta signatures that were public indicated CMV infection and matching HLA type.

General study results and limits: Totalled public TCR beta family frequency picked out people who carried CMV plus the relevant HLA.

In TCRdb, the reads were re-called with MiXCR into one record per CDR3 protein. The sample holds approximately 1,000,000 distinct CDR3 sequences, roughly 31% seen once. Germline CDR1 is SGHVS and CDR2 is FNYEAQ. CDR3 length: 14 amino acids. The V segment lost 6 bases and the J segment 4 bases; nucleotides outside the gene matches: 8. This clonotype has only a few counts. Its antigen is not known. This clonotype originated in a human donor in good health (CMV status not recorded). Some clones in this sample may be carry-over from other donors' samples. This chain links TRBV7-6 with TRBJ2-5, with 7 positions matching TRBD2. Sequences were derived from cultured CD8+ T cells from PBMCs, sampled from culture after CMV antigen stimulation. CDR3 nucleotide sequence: TGTGCCAGCAGGGACCTCGGGGGGTTAGAGACCCAGTACTTC. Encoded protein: CASRDLGGLETQYF. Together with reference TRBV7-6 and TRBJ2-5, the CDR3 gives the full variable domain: GAGVSQSPRYKVTKRGQDVALRCDPISGHVSLYWYRQALGQGPEFLTYFNYEAQQDKSGLPNDRFSAERPEGSISTLTIQRTEQRDSAMYRCASRDLGGLETQYFGPGTRLLVL.